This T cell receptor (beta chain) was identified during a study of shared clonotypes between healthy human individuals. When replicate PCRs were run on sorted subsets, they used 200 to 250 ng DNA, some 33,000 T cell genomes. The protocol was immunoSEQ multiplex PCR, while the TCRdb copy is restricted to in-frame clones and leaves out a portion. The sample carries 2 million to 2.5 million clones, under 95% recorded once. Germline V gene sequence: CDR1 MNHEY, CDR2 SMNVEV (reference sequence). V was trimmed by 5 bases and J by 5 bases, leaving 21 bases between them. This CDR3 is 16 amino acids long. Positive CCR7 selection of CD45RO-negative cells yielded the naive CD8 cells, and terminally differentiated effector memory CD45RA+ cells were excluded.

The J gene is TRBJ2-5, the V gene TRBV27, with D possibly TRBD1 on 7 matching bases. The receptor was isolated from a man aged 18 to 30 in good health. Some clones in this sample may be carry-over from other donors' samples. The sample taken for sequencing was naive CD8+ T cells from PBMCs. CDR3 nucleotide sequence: TGTGCCAGCAGTCCGACAGGGCGGGGTAGTCGTGAGACCCAGTACTTC. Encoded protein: CASSPTGRGSRETQYF.